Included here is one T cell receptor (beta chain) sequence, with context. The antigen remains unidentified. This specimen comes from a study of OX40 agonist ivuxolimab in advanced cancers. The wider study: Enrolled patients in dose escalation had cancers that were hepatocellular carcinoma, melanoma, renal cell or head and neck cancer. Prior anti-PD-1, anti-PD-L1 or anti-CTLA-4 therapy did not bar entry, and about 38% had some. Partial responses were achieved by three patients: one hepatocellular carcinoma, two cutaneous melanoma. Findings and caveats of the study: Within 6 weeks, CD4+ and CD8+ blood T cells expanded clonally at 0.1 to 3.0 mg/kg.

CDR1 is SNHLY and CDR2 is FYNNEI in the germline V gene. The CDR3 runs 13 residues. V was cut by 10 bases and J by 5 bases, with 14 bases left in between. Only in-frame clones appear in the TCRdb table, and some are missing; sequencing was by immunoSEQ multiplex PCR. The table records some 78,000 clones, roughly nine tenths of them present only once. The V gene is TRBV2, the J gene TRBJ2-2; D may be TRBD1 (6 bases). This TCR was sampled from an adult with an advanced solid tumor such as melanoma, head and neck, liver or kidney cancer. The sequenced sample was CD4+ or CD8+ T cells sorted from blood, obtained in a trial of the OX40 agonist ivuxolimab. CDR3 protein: CAIQGSGTGELFF. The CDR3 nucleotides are TGTGCCATTCAGGGGTCCGGGACCGGGGAGCTGTTTTTT.